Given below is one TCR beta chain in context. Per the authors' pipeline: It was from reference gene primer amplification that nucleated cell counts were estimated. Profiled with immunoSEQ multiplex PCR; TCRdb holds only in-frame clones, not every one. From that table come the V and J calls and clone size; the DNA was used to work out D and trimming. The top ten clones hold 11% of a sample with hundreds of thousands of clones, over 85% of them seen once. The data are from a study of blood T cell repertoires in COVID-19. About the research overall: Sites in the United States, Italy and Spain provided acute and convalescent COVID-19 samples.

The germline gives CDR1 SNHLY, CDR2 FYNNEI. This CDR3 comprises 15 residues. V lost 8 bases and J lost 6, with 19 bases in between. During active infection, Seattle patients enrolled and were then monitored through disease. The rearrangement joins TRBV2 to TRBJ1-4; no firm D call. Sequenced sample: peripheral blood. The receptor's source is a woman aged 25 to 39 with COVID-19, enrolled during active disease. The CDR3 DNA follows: TGTGCCAGCTCTGCGGAGCCACATCTCGATGAAAAACTGTTTTTT. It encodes CASSAEPHLDEKLFF.